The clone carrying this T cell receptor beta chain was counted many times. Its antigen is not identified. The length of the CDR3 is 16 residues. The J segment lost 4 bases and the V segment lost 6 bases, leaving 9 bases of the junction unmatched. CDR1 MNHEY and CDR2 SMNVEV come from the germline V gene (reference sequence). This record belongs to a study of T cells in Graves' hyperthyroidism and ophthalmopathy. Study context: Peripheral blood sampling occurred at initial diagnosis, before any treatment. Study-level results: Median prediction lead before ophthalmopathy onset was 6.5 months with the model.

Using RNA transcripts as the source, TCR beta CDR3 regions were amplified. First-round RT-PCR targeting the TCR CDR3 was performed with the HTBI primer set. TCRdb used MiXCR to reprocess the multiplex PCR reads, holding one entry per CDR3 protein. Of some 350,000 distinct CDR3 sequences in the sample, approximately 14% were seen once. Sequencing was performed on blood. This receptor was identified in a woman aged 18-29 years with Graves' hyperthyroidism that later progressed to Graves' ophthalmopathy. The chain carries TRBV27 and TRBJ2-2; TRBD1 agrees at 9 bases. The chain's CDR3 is CASSRYRGRGTGELFF. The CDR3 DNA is TGTGCCAGCAGCCGTTACAGGGGGCGAGGCACCGGGGAGCTGTTTTTT.